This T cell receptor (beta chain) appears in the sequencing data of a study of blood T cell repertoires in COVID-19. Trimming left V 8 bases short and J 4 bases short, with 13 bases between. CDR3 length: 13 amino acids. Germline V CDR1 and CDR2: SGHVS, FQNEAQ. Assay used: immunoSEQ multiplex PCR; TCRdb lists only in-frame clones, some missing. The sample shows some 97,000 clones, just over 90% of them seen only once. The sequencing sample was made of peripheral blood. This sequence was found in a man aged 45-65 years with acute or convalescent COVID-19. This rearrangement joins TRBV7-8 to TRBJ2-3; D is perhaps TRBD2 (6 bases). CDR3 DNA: TGTGCCAGCGGAACCGGGGGACCAGATACGCAGTATTTT. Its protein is CASGTGGPDTQYF.